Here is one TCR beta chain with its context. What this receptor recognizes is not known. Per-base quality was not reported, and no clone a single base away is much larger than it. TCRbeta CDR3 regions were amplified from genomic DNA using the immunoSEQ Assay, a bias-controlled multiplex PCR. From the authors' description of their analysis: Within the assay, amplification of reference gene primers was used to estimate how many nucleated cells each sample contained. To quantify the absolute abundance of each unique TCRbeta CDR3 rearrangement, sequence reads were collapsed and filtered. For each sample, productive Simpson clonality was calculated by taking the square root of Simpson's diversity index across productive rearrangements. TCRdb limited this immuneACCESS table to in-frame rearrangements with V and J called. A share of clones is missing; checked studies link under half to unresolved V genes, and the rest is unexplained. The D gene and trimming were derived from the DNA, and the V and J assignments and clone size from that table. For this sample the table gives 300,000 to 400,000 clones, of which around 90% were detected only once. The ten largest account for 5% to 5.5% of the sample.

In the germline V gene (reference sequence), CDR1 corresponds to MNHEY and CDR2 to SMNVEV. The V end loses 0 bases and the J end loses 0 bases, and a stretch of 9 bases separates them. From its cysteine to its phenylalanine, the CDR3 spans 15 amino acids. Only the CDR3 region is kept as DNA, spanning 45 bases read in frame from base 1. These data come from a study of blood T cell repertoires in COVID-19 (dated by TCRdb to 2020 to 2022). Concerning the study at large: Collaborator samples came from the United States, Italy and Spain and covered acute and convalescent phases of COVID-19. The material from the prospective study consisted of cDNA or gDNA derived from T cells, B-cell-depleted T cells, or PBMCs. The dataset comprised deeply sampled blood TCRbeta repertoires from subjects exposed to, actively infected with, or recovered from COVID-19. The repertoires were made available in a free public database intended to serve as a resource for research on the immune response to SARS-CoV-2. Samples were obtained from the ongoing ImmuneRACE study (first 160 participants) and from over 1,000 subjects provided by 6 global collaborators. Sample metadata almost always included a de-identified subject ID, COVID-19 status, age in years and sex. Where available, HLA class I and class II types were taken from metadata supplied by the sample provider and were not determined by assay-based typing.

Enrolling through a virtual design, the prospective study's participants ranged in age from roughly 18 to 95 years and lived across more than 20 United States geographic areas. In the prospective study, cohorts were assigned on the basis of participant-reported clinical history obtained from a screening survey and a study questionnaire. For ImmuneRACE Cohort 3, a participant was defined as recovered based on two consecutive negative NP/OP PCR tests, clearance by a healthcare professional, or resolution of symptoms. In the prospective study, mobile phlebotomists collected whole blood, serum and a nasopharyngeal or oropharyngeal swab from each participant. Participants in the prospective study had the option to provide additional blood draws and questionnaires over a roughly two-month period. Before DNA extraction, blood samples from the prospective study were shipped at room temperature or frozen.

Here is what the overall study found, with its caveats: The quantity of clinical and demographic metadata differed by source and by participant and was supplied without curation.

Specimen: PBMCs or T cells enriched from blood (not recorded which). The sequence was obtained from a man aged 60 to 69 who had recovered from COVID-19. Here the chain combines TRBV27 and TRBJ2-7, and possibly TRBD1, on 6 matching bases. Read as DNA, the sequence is TGTGCCAGCAGTTTATCACAGGGTCGCTCCTACGAGCAGTACTTC. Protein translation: CASSLSQGRSYEQYF.